A single T cell receptor (beta chain) is shown here with its context. Amplification yielded TCR beta CDR3 regions, with RNA transcripts as the source. First-round RT-PCR with HTBI primers amplified the TCR CDR3 region. TCRdb reanalysed the multiplex PCR reads using MiXCR and keeps one entry per CDR3 protein. The sample lists 500,000 to 600,000 distinct CDR3 sequences; roughly 46% were seen once. This sample is drawn from a study of T cells in Graves' hyperthyroidism and ophthalmopathy. Diagnosis of hyperthyroidism was new in patients aged 18 to 65, and its duration was under 2 months. Trimming shortened V by 4 bases and J by 6 bases, and 22 bases separated the two germline ends. The CDR3 extends over 17 amino acids. Germline V gene sequence: CDR1 ENHRY, CDR2 SYGVKD.

The rearrangement links TRBV10-3 to TRBJ2-1; D may be TRBD2 (6 bases). Sequencing input: peripheral blood or thyroid tissue (not recorded which). This TCR derives from a woman aged 18-29 years with Graves' hyperthyroidism. CDR3 protein: CAISGSPGGIGSNEQFF. In nucleotides, the CDR3 is TGTGCCATCAGTGGATCCCCTGGCGGGATAGGGAGCAATGAGCAGTTCTTC.